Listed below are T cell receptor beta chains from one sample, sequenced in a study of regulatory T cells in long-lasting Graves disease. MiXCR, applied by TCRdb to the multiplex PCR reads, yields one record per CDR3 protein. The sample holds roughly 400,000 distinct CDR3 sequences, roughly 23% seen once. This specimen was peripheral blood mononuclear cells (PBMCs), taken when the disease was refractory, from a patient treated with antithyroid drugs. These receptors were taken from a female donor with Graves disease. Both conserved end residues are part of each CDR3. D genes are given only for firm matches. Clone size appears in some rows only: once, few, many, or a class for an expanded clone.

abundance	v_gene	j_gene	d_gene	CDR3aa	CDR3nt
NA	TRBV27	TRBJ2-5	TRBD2	CASSTTGLAEQETQYF	TGTGCCAGCAGTACTACGGGACTAGCGGAACAAGAGACCCAGTACTTC
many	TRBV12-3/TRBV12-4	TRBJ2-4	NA	CASSLERGAKNIQYF	TGTGCCAGCAGTTTAGAAAGGGGAGCCAAAAACATTCAGTACTTC
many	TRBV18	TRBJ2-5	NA	CATRRVTGFQETQYF	TGTGCCACCCGAAGGGTCACAGGATTCCAAGAGACCCAGTACTTC
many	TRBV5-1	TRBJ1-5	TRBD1	CASSPGQDNQPQHF	TGCGCCAGCTCTCCGGGACAGGACAATCAGCCCCAGCATTTT
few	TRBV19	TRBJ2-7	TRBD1	CASKGQGLYEQYF	TGTGCCAGTAAGGGACAGGGGCTCTACGAGCAGTACTTC
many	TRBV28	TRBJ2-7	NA	CASSFPRSGTRPYEQYF	TGTGCCAGCAGTTTCCCCCGTTCCGGGACCCGACCCTACGAGCAGTACTTC
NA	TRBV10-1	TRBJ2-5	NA	CASSAGGFQETQYF	TGCGCCAGCAGCGCCGGAGGCTTCCAAGAGACCCAGTACTTC
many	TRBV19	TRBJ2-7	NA	CASSIDGYEQYF	TGTGCCAGTAGTATAGACGGCTACGAGCAGTACTTC
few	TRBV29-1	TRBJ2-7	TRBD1	CSVEEPGQGAINEQYF	TGCAGCGTTGAAGAACCGGGACAGGGGGCTATCAACGAGCAGTACTTC
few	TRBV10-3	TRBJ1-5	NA	CATRGGGSQPQHF	TGTGCCACTCGGGGAGGGGGGAGTCAGCCCCAGCATTTT
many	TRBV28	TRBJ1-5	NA	CASSPSRPSNQPQHF	TGTGCCAGCAGTCCGAGCAGACCTAGCAATCAGCCCCAGCATTTT
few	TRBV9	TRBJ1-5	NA	CASSKGDNQPQHF	TGTGCCAGCAGTAAGGGGGATAATCAGCCCCAGCATTTT
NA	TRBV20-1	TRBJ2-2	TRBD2	CSAKTSGRNTGELFF	TGCAGTGCTAAGACTAGCGGGAGGAACACCGGGGAGCTGTTTTTT
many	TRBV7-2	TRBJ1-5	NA	CASSLDPESSNQPQHF	TGTGCCAGCAGCTTAGACCCGGAGAGTAGCAATCAGCCCCAGCATTTT
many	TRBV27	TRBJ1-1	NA	CASSSPGVGTEAFF	TGTGCCAGCAGTTCCCCAGGTGTCGGCACTGAAGCTTTCTTT
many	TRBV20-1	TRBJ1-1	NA	CSAGGGGWTEAFF	TGCAGTGCTGGGGGGGGTGGGTGGACTGAAGCTTTCTTT
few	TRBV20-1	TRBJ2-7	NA	CSARSRGGFEQYF	TGCAGTGCTAGGTCGAGAGGTGGTTTCGAGCAGTACTTC
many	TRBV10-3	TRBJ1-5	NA	CAISESIFNLYPSNQPQHF	TGTGCCATCAGTGAGTCGATTTTTAACCTCTATCCTAGCAATCAGCCCCAGCATTTT
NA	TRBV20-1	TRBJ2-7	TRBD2	CSALTGTSRFYEQYF	TGCAGTGCTCTAACCGGGACTAGCAGATTCTACGAGCAGTACTTC
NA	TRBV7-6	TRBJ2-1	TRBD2	CASSLGGGSGGYNEQFF	TGTGCCAGCAGCTTAGGCGGGGGTAGCGGAGGTTACAATGAGCAGTTCTTC
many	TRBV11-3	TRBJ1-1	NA	CASSSAGAEAFF	TGTGCCAGCAGCTCCGCAGGGGCTGAAGCTTTCTTT
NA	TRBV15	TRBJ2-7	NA	CATSRERSGTYEQYF	TGTGCCACCAGCAGAGAACGGTCAGGGACCTACGAGCAGTACTTC
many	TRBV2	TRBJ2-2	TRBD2	CASSEGTTNTGELFF	TGTGCCAGCAGTGAGGGGACTACGAACACCGGGGAGCTGTTTTTT
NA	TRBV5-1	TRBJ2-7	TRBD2	CASSSGLAGRDEQYF	TGCGCCAGCAGCTCGGGACTAGCGGGAAGGGACGAGCAGTACTTC
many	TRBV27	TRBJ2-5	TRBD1	CASGSTGQETQYF	TGTGCCAGCGGGTCGACAGGGCAAGAGACCCAGTACTTC
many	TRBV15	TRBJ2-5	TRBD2	CATSRSGTSGSLGQETQYF	TGTGCCACCAGCAGGTCCGGGACTAGCGGGAGTCTGGGGCAAGAGACCCAGTACTTC
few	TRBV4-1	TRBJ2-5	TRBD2	CASSQVLAGGETQYF	TGCGCCAGCAGCCAAGTGCTAGCGGGAGGTGAGACCCAGTACTTC
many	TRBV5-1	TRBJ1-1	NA	CASSLAGDTEAFF	TGTGCCAGCAGCTTAGCGGGGGACACTGAAGCTTTCTTT
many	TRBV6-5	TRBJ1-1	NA	CASSYVGQMNTEAFF	TGTGCCAGCAGTTACGTCGGCCAAATGAACACTGAAGCTTTCTTT
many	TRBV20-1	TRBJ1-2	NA	CSARDRGLQLYGYTF	TGCAGTGCTAGAGACCGGGGACTCCAGCTCTATGGCTACACCTTC
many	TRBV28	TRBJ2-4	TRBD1	CASSLRGQELLAKNIQYF	TGTGCCAGCAGTTTAAGGGGACAGGAGTTACTAGCCAAAAACATTCAGTACTTC
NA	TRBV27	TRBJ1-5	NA	CASSLVGGNSNQPQHF	TGTGCCAGCAGTTTAGTTGGTGGGAATAGCAATCAGCCCCAGCATTTT
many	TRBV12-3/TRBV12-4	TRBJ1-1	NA	CASSLGGAEAFF	TGTGCCAGCAGCCTAGGGGGGGCTGAAGCTTTCTTT
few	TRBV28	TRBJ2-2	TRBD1	CASSPSRDRVMTGELFF	TGTGCCAGCAGTCCGTCCCGGGACAGGGTCATGACCGGGGAGCTGTTTTTT
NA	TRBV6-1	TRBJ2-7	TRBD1	CASSGGTGEYYEQYF	TGTGCCAGCAGCGGCGGGACAGGCGAATACTACGAGCAGTACTTC
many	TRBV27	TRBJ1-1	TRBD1	CASSPLDRLNTEAFF	TGTGCCAGCAGTCCTCTGGACAGGTTGAACACTGAAGCTTTCTTT
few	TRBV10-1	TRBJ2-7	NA	CASSVSSVHEQYF	TGCGCCAGCAGTGTAAGCAGTGTCCACGAGCAGTACTTC
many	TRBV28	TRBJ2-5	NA	CASSPIRQETQYF	TGTGCCAGCAGTCCAATCAGACAAGAGACCCAGTACTTC
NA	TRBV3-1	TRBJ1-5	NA	CASSQGIQGRVQPQHF	TGTGCCAGCAGCCAAGGAATTCAGGGGAGGGTTCAGCCCCAGCATTTT
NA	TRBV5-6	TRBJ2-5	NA	CASSLAGGWQETQYF	TGTGCCAGCAGCTTGGCCGGTGGGTGGCAAGAGACCCAGTACTTC
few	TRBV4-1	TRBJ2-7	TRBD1	CASSHGGQGYEQYF	TGCGCCAGCAGCCACGGCGGACAGGGGTACGAGCAGTACTTC
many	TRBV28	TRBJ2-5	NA	CASSPWVRGPEKTQYF	TGTGCCAGCAGCCCCTGGGTCCGGGGGCCTGAAAAGACCCAGTACTTC
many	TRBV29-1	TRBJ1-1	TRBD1	CSADRGLNTEAFF	TGCAGCGCCGACAGGGGGCTGAACACTGAAGCTTTCTTT
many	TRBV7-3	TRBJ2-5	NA	CASSLGARETQYF	TGTGCCAGCAGTTTGGGGGCACGAGAGACCCAGTACTTC
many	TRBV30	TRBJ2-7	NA	CAWSAQTYEQYF	TGTGCCTGGAGCGCCCAGACCTACGAGCAGTACTTC
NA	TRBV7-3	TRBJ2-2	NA	CASSLIPGHAGELFF	TGTGCCAGCAGCTTAATACCAGGGCATGCCGGGGAGCTGTTTTTT
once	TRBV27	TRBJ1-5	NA	CASSDQGASNQPQHF	TGTGCCAGCAGTGACCAGGGTGCTAGCAATCAGCCCCAGCATTTT
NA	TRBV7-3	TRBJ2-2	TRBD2	CASSPGTSAGELFF	TGTGCCAGCAGCCCCGGGACTAGCGCCGGGGAGCTGTTTTTT